These 24 T cell receptor beta chains originate from one sample sequenced in a study of Graves' ophthalmopathy and Graves' hyperthyroidism (dated by TCRdb to between 2018 and 2020). Sequencing relied on an Illumina HiSeq 2000. TCR beta CDR3 regions were amplified from RNA transcripts for repertoire sequencing. The first round was an RT-PCR using HTBI primers with the Qiagen OneStep RT-PCR kit, and this first round was followed by a second-round multiplex PCR, then size selection and purification. In-frame beta chains were kept once TCRdb had trimmed the public reads at Q25 with fastp and called clones with MiXCR. Merged by CDR3 protein, the rows form single entries marked with the most common genes and DNA. The sample has about 390,000 distinct CDR3 sequences on record, roughly 15% of them singletons. Roughly 2.6% of the sample is taken by the ten largest. The sequenced sample consisted of peripheral blood. The receptors derive from an adult woman with stable Graves' hyperthyroidism.

Many counts were recorded for this clonotype. The CDR3 DNA reads TGTGCCAGCGGGCGCCAAGAGACCCAGTACTTC. Its protein product is CASGRQETQYF. This chain connects TRBV27 to TRBJ2-5, with D uncertain. With 8 bases removed from V and 1 base from J, the gap between germline ends came to 5 bases. CDR3 length equals 11 residues. Germline V gene sequence: CDR1 MNHEY, CDR2 SMNVEV (reference sequence).

Of note for this clonotype: Its ends do not fully match the called genes, so a read error is possible. The V gene is TRBV28, the J gene TRBJ2-5, with 9 nucleotides matching TRBD2. This CDR3 is built from 16 residues. The germline V gene encodes CDR1 MDHEN and CDR2 SYDVKM. CDR3 protein: CASSLSPGLALETRYF. The CDR3 DNA is TGTGCCAGCAGCCTCTCCCCGGGACTAGCCTTGGAGACCCGGTACTTC.

Many counts were recorded for this clonotype. The rearrangement joins TRBV7-8 to TRBJ1-1; D is uncertain. The CDR3 extends over 16 amino acids. Germline loops: CDR1 SGHVS, CDR2 FQNEAQ. Between the trimmed V and J ends, which lost 0 bases and 1 base, there was a span of 12 bases. The CDR3 coding sequence is TGTGCCAGCAGCTTAGCTCGGCCGCCAAAGAACACTGAAGCTTTCTTT. Residues: CASSLARPPKNTEAFF.

In this sample, this clonotype turned up many times. J is TRBJ1-5 and V is TRBV29-1; TRBD1 aligns across 7 bases. Germline assignment: CDR1 SQVTM and CDR2 ANQGSEA. The CDR3 is 13 amino acids. J gave up 4 bases and V 6 bases, and 6 bases lay outside the gene matches. The CDR3 protein is CSVAGQANQPQHF. The CDR3 nucleotides are TGCAGCGTAGCAGGACAGGCGAATCAGCCCCAGCATTTT.

As regards this clonotype: A much more abundant neighbour one base away suggests this may be a read error. The genes are TRBV20-1 and TRBJ2-7; TRBD1 matches at 9 bases. This CDR3 has 14 amino acids. Germline CDR1 DFQATT, CDR2 SNEGSKA (reference sequence). This CDR3 reads CGAGQGRSTYEQYF. The CDR3 nucleotides read TGCGGTGCTGGACAGGGGCGATCGACCTACGAGCAGTACTTC.

The table lists this clonotype with many counts. V is TRBV14 and J is TRBJ2-4; D unresolved. This CDR3 has 12 amino acids. Germline assignment: CDR1 SGHDN and CDR2 FVKESK. The germline V and J ends were trimmed by 1 base and 4 bases, with 2 bases remaining between them. The CDR3 sequence is CASSQGKNIQYF. CDR3 sequence (DNA): TGTGCCAGCAGCCAAGGGAAAAACATTCAGTACTTC.

This clonotype was observed many times. The chain is built from TRBV20-1 and TRBJ2-7; D is tentatively TRBD1 or TRBD2 (5 bases each). Germline V lookup: CDR1 DFQATT, CDR2 SNEGSKA (reference sequence). CDR3 length equals 15 residues. V was shortened by 5 bases and J by 1 base, with 18 bases between the two germline ends. The CDR3 loop is CSAGTDQHTSYEQYF. The CDR3 region has the DNA TGCAGTGCTGGGACGGATCAACACACTTCCTACGAGCAGTACTTC.

This chain connects TRBV11-2 to TRBJ2-7, with 7 bases fitting TRBD1. Trimming took 4 bases from V and 4 from J; bases not matched to a gene: 7. CDR1 is SGHAT, CDR2 FQNNGV, per germline. The CDR3 runs 14 residues. The CDR3 nucleotides are TGTGCCAGCAGCTCCACCTTACAGGGGTACGAGCAGTACTTC. Translation: CASSSTLQGYEQYF.

This clonotype was observed a few times. The gene calls are TRBV28 and TRBJ1-3; D remains ambiguous. The germline gives CDR1 MDHEN, CDR2 SYDVKM. V was cut by 6 bases and J by 1 base, with 10 bases left in between. The CDR3 contains 14 residues. This chain's CDR3 is CASSPGGSGNTIYF. Here the CDR3 DNA reads TGTGCCAGCAGCCCTGGCGGGTCTGGAAACACCATATATTTT.

The chain joins TRBV12-3 or TRBV12-4 to TRBJ2-2, with D tentatively TRBD1 or TRBD2 (5 bases each). This CDR3 spans 14 amino acids. V was pared by 7 bases and J by 1 base, with 10 bases between. The chain's CDR3 is CASISGLNTGELFF. The CDR3 region has the DNA TGTGCCAGCATCTCGGGGCTGAACACCGGGGAGCTGTTTTTT.

This clonotype was counted many times. This chain connects TRBV11-2 to TRBJ2-7; tentative D call: TRBD1 (5 bases). Trimming cost V 3 bases and J 2 bases, with 11 bases left between them. The CDR3 is 14 amino acids. The germline V gene encodes CDR1 SGHAT and CDR2 FQNNGV. CDR3 sequence: CASSFVLRAYEQYF. The CDR3 DNA reads as TGTGCCAGCAGCTTCGTTCTCAGGGCCTACGAGCAGTACTTC. Using reference TRBV11-2 and TRBJ2-7 for the parts outside the CDR3, the full variable domain is EAGVAQSPRYKIIEKRQSVAFWCNPISGHATLYWYQQILGQGPKLLIQFQNNGVVDDSQLPKDRFSAERLKGVDSTLKIQPAKLEDSAVYLCASSFVLRAYEQYFGPGTRLTVT.

At least ten counts were recorded for this clonotype. V usage is TRBV24-1 and J usage is TRBJ1-5; TRBD1 agrees at 8 bases. This CDR3 is built from 19 residues. Germline lookup yields CDR1 KGHDR and CDR2 SFDVKD. The V gene end was trimmed by 0 bases and the J gene end by 3 bases; junction bases not matched to a gene: 12. This CDR3 reads CATSDLQACATGDNQPQHF. CDR3 nucleotide sequence: TGTGCCACCAGTGATTTGCAAGCCTGTGCGACAGGGGACAATCAGCCCCAGCATTTT.

The V call is TRBV11-2, the J call TRBJ2-4; 7 bases align to TRBD1. The CDR3 loop spans 16 amino acids. Germline trimming cut 1 base from V and 3 bases from J; bases unmatched to any gene: 6. Germline lookup yields CDR1 SGHAT and CDR2 FQNNGV. The CDR3 DNA is TGTGCCAGCAGCTTAGGACAGGGTATAGACAAAAACATTCAGTACTTC. This sequence encodes CASSLGQGIDKNIQYF.

This clonotype was counted ten times or more. The junction departs from the called germline gene at one end, perhaps through a read error. The rearrangement links TRBV7-9 to TRBJ1-1; no clear D gene. CDR3 size: 12 residues. Germline V CDR1 and CDR2: SEHNR, FQNEAQ (reference sequence). DNA of the CDR3: TGTGCCAGCAGCTCCCTATATCCTGAGGCTTTCTTT. Amino acids: CASSSLYPEAFF. The full variable domain, completed using reference TRBV7-9 and TRBJ1-1, is DTGVSQNPRHKITKRGQNVTFRCDPISEHNRLYWYRQTLGQGPEFLTYFQNEAQLEKSRLLSDRFSAERPKGSFSTLEIQRTEQGDSAMYLCASSSLYPEAFFGQGTRLTVV.

There are many counts of this clonotype. The genes are TRBV28 and TRBJ2-7; D is perhaps TRBD2 (5 bases). Germline CDR1 MDHEN, CDR2 SYDVKM. The V end was cut by 7 bases, the J end by 2 bases, with 12 bases between. This CDR3 has 13 amino acids. The CDR3: CASKVLATYEQYF. CDR3 coding DNA: TGTGCCAGCAAGGTTCTAGCAACCTACGAGCAGTACTTC. Combining the CDR3 with reference TRBV28 and TRBJ2-7 gives the whole variable domain DVKVTQSSRYLVKRTGEKVFLECVQDMDHENMFWYRQDPGLGLRLIYFSYDVKMKEKGDIPEGYSVSREKKERFSLILESASTNQTSMYLCASKVLATYEQYFGPGTRLTVT.

There are many counts of this clonotype. The V gene is TRBV27, the J gene TRBJ2-7, with 8 bases matching TRBD2. Trimming removed 2 bases from V and 0 bases from J; junction bases left unmatched: 6. Germline CDR1 MNHEY, CDR2 SMNVEV (reference sequence). The CDR3 consists of 16 residues. The CDR3 DNA sequence: TGTGCCAGCAGTTTAGAATCCAGCGGGAGCTCCTACGAGCAGTACTTC. It codes for CASSLESSGSSYEQYF.

The rearrangement joins TRBV12-3 or TRBV12-4 to TRBJ2-4; no reliable D call. The DNA end favors TRBJ2-1, so the J call may be wrong. The CDR3 length is 16 residues. The CDR3, as DNA: TGTGCCAGCAGTTTGCTATCGGGTAAAAAGGTCAATGAGCAGTTCTTC. It is translated as CASSLLSGKKVNEQFF.

Remarks on this clonotype: This may come from a read error, since a much larger clone is one base off. The missing conserved phenylalanine or tryptophan at the end of this CDR3 makes a read error likely. The genes are TRBV4-1 and TRBJ2-7; 9 bases agree with TRBD2. The CDR3 consists of 16 residues. The germline V gene encodes CDR1 MGHRA and CDR2 YSYEKL. Losses at the gene ends were 5 bases for V and 2 bases for J; bases not matched to a gene: 10. In nucleotides, the CDR3 is TGCGCCAGCAGCTGGCGGGGGGGACTAGGAACCTACGAGCAGTACTAC. This translates into CASSWRGGLGTYEQYY.

This clonotype was picked up many times. The V call is TRBV28, the J call TRBJ2-2, with D tentatively TRBD1 (6 bases). Germline V gives CDR1 MDHEN, CDR2 SYDVKM. V was cut by 4 bases and J by 4 bases, with 16 bases left in between. The CDR3 is 16 residues long. The CDR3 DNA sequence: TGTGCCAGCAGTTCACCATTCAGGGGTCTCACCGGGGAGCTGTTTTTT. Residues: CASSSPFRGLTGELFF.

This clonotype was seen repeatedly, ten times or more. The chain uses TRBV4-1 and TRBJ2-2; a possible D gene is TRBD2 (6 bases). This CDR3 spans 15 amino acids. Between the trimmed V and J ends, which lost 1 base and 4 bases, there was a span of 10 bases. Germline lookup yields CDR1 MGHRA and CDR2 YSYEKL. The CDR3 DNA reads TGCGCCAGCAGCCAAGTGGGACTGTCCACCGGGGAGCTGTTTTTT. The encoded protein is CASSQVGLSTGELFF.

This clonotype occurred many times. V is TRBV9 and J is TRBJ2-5; a possible D gene is TRBD2 (5 bases). The CDR3 loop spans 17 amino acids. V was shortened by 0 bases and J by 2 bases, with 17 bases between the two germline ends. Germline CDR1 and CDR2: SGDLS and YYNGEE. The CDR3 loop reads CASSVDWRMRPQETQYF. CDR3 nucleotide sequence: TGTGCCAGCAGCGTAGATTGGAGGATGAGGCCGCAAGAGACCCAGTACTTC. Variable domain in full (rest from reference TRBV9 and TRBJ2-5): DSGVTQTPKHLITATGQRVTLRCSPRSGDLSVYWYQQSLDQGLQFLIQYYNGEERAKGNILERFSAQQFPDLHSELNLSSLELGDSALYFCASSVDWRMRPQETQYFGPGTRLLVL.

The chain joins TRBV19 to TRBJ2-2; 7 bases map to TRBD1. After removal of 4 bases from V and 2 bases from J, the junction contained 4 bases not matched to a gene. CDR3 size: 15 residues. Germline CDR1 LNHDA, CDR2 SQIVND (reference sequence). The CDR3 loop is CASSNAGGNTGELFF. The CDR3 nucleotides are TGTGCCAGTAGTAATGCAGGGGGAAACACCGGGGAGCTGTTTTTT.

Ten or more counts support this clonotype. V and J are TRBV6-5 and TRBJ1-2; D is undetermined. This CDR3 has 13 amino acids. Germline V gene sequence: CDR1 MNHEY, CDR2 SVGAGI. V lost 7 bases, J lost 2 bases, and 11 bases lay in between. CDR3 residues: CASTSSKNYGYTF. In nucleotides, the CDR3 is TGTGCCAGCACCTCTTCTAAAAACTATGGCTACACCTTC.

This clonotype was seen a handful of times. The chain links TRBV19 to TRBJ2-4; possible D gene TRBD2, 6 bases. The germline gives CDR1 LNHDA, CDR2 SQIVND (reference sequence). This CDR3 region has 14 residues. V gave up 4 bases and J gave up 9 bases, with 16 bases separating them. CDR3 residues: CASSTRGGLGIQYF. As DNA, the CDR3 is TGTGCCAGTAGTACTAGGGGAGGCTTGGGCATTCAGTACTTC. Using reference TRBV19 and TRBJ2-4 for the parts outside the CDR3, the full variable domain is DGGITQSPKYLFRKEGQNVTLSCEQNLNHDAMYWYRQDPGQGLRLIYYSQIVNDFQKGDIAEGYSVSREKKESFPLTVTSAQKNPTAFYLCASSTRGGLGIQYFGAGTRLSVL.